What follows is one T cell receptor beta chain and its context. Antigen unknown. The sample comes from a study of long-term antiretroviral therapy in people with HIV. Study conclusions and caveats: HIV repertoires spanned tighter CDR3 length ranges than controls did. Blood dating 2004 to 2017 may reflect older ART regimens.

The immunoSEQ assay was v3.0, run at survey level. For each individual sample, sequencing targeted roughly 40,000-55,000 T-cell genomes. Sequencing used immunoSEQ multiplex PCR; TCRdb keeps in-frame clones, though not all of them. The repertoire holds about 35,000 clones, roughly 82% seen once, with around 13% in the top ten. The CDR3 length is 15 residues. Germline loops: CDR1 SGHRS, CDR2 YFSETQ. Trimming stripped 0 bases from V and 2 bases from J, with 11 bases between. This TCR came from a man aged 18-30 years with HIV. The chain joins TRBV5-1 to TRBJ1-2; D may be TRBD1 (5 bases). The sample here was unsorted PBMCs, taken 0.3 years after starting antiretroviral therapy. The CDR3 here is CASSLEGLLNYGYTF. The CDR3 DNA sequence: TGCGCCAGCAGCTTGGAGGGACTTCTAAACTATGGCTACACCTTC.